The T cell receptor beta chain described here comes from a study of cytomegalovirus exposure and HLA in healthy donors. Study-wide background: Within the Caucasian-associated ancestry cluster were roughly 81% of the roughly 360 genotyped donors. Study outcomes and limitations: Association of 16,951 TCR beta sequences with HLA alleles was found at 0.05 false discovery rate in a later analysis. Later, an analysis showed that TCR beta chains associated with HLA were more clonally expanded than others that were equally common.

This clone appeared a single time. Its antigen is unknown. It was with 60 Vbeta and 13 Jbeta primers that the PCR ran. The repertoire was sequenced with immunoSEQ multiplex PCR; TCRdb's copy has only in-frame clones and lacks some. The table lists about 160,000 clones, 80% to 90% of them singletons. Trimming cost V 0 bases and J 3 bases; bases outside gene matches: 13. This CDR3 spans 18 amino acids. Germline V lookup: CDR1 SGHAT, CDR2 FQNNGV. This rearrangement joins TRBV11-2 to TRBJ2-7; 8 nucleotides match TRBD1. The sequencing input was PBMCs. The TCR originated in a woman aged 18-29 years in good health and CMV-seronegative. The CDR3 loop is CASSLDQDRVGSSYEQYF. CDR3 in DNA: TGTGCCAGCAGCTTAGACCAGGACAGGGTCGGAAGTAGCTACGAGCAGTACTTC.